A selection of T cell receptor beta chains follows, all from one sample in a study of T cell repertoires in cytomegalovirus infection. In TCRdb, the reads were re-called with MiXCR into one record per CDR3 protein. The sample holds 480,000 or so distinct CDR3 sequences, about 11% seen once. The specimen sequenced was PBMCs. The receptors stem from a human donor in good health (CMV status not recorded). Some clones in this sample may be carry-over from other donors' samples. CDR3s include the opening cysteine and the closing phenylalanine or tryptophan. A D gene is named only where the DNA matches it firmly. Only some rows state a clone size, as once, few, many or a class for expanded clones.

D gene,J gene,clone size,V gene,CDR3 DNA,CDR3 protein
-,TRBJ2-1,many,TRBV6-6,TGTGCCAGCAGTTACGCGATGGAGCCATACAATGAGCAGTTCTTC,CASSYAMEPYNEQFF
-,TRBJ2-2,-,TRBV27,TGTGCCAGCAGTTTATCCGGGAGTAGGAACACCGGGGAGCTGTTTTTT,CASSLSGSRNTGELFF
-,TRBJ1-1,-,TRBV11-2,TGTGCCAGCAGCCTAAGCGGGGCGAGGAACACTGAAGCTTTCTTT,CASSLSGARNTEAFF
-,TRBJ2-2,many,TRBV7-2,TGTGCCAGCAGCAGGGACTCTGGGACCGGGGAGCTGTTTTTT,CASSRDSGTGELFF
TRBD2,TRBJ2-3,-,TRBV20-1,TGCAGTGCTAGGGGTGGCGGGAGCTATGATACGCAGTATTTT,CSARGGGSYDTQYF
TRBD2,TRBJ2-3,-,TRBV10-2,TGCGCCAGCAGTGACCCTCTTACTAGCGGGGGGGCTACAGATACGCAGTATTTT,CASSDPLTSGGATDTQYF
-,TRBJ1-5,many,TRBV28,TGTGCCAGCAGGCGAGGGGCAACTCAGCCCCAGCATTTT,CASRRGATQPQHF
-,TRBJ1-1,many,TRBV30,TGTGCCTGGTTCCTCTTTACTGAAGCTTTCTTT,CAWFLFTEAFF
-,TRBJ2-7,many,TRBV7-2,TGTGCCAGCAGCTTATCTGGGGGCAGAAACGAGCAGTACTTC,CASSLSGGRNEQYF
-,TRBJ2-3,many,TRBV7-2,TGTGCCAGCAGCTCCACGGGACTGCCGACAGATACGCAGTATTTT,CASSSTGLPTDTQYF
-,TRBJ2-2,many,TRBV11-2,TGTGCCAGCAGCTTAGACTATATCGGGGAGCTGTTTTTT,CASSLDYIGELFF
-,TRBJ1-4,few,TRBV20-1,TGCAGTGCTAGTATCAGGGGAAGCGAAAAACTGTTTTTT,CSASIRGSEKLFF
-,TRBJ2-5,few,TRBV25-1,TGTGCCAGCAGTGGCCTAGGTTCCCAAGAGACCCAGTACTTC,CASSGLGSQETQYF
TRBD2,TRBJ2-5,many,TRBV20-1,TGCAGTGCCCCCCAACCAGCGGGGGGTCAAGAGACCCAGTACTTC,CSAPQPAGGQETQYF
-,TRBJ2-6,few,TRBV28,TGTGCCAGCACCACAGGGACTGGGGCCAACGTCCTGACTTTC,CASTTGTGANVLTF
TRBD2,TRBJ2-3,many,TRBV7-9,TGTGCCAGCAGCTTAGGTCTAGCGGTTATAGATACGCAGTATTTT,CASSLGLAVIDTQYF
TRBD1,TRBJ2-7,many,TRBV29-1,TGCAGCGTGGCAGGTGGGAAGACAGGGGTGTACGAGCAGTACTTC,CSVAGGKTGVYEQYF
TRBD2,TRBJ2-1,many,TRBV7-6,TGTGCCAGCAGCTTCCTACTAGCGGGAGCTGATGAGCAGTTCTTC,CASSFLLAGADEQFF
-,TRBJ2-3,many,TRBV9,TGTGCCAGCAGCATCCGTGGCGGGGGCGCAGATACGCAGTATTTT,CASSIRGGGADTQYF
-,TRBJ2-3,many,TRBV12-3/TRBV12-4,TGTGCCAGCAGTTCCGCAGCCTGGGGAATAGATACGCAGTATTTT,CASSSAAWGIDTQYF
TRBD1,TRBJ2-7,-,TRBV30,TGTGCCTGGAGTGTACTCATGGGGACAGGGTTTTTAAAAGAGCAGTACTTC,CAWSVLMGTGFLKEQYF
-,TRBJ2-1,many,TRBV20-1,TGCAGTGCTGACCCGATGGGGTCCTCCTACAATGAGCAGTTCTTC,CSADPMGSSYNEQFF
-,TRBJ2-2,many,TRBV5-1,TGCGCCAGCAGCTCGGGACTCCTTCTCGGGGACACCGGGGAGCTGTTTTTT,CASSSGLLLGDTGELFF
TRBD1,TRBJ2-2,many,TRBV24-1,TGTGCCACCAGTGTCACCGGGACAGGGAGGACCGGGGAGCTGTTTTTT,CATSVTGTGRTGELFF